One and the same sample provided the 27 T cell receptor beta chains below, sequenced in a study of PD-1 blockade in classical Hodgkin lymphoma. Sequenced by immunoSEQ multiplex PCR; TCRdb stores in-frame clones only, minus some. The sample has some 40,000 clones, roughly four fifths seen once. Each and every patient relapsed after autologous stem cell transplantation, and patients got differing brentuximab vedotin exposure. The sequences come from peripheral blood mononuclear cells (PBMCs), collected at baseline. The receptor set was obtained from a human donor with classical Hodgkin lymphoma.

This clone was detected ten times or more. V and J are TRBV9 and TRBJ1-5; the D is unclear. Between the trimmed V and J ends, which lost 3 bases and 4 bases, there was a span of 11 bases. Per the germline V gene, CDR1 is SGDLS and CDR2 is YYNGEE. CDR3 length: 14 residues. The CDR3 region is CASSGSLDNQPQHF. CDR3 coding DNA: TGTGCCAGCAGCGGAAGTCTTGATAATCAGCCCCAGCATTTT. Using reference TRBV9 and TRBJ1-5 for the parts outside the CDR3, the full variable domain is DSGVTQTPKHLITATGQRVTLRCSPRSGDLSVYWYQQSLDQGLQFLIQYYNGEERAKGNILERFSAQQFPDLHSELNLSSLELGDSALYFCASSGSLDNQPQHFGDGTRLSIL.

The chain couples TRBV9 to TRBJ2-1, with D possibly TRBD1 on 6 matching bases. The CDR3 totals 18 residues. V lost 0 bases and J lost 5, with 21 bases in between. CDR1 is SGDLS and CDR2 is YYNGEE in the germline V gene. CDR3 amino acids: CASSVVPQGSVGHNEQFF. CDR3 nucleotides: TGTGCCAGCAGCGTAGTCCCCCAGGGGAGCGTGGGCCACAATGAGCAGTTCTTC.

This clone was seen a handful of times. The chain carries TRBV28 and TRBJ2-7; 7 bases map to TRBD2. This CDR3 has 14 amino acids. Germline V gene lookup returns CDR1 MDHEN and CDR2 SYDVKM. Unmatched junction bases numbered 11, after V lost 3 bases and J lost 9 bases. The CDR3 loop is CASSLGGSQVGQYF. For the CDR3, the DNA is TGTGCCAGCAGTTTGGGCGGGAGCCAGGTCGGGCAGTACTTC.

V is TRBV19 and J is TRBJ1-1, with D maybe TRBD1 (6 bases). The CDR3 is made up of 19 amino acids. Germline V gene lookup returns CDR1 LNHDA and CDR2 SQIVND (reference sequence). Between the trimmed V and J ends, which lost 0 bases and 5 bases, there was a span of 25 bases. The CDR3 nucleotides read TGTGCCAGTAGTATAGATAAAAGACTACAGACGCGCAGGGGAACTGAAGCTTTCTTT. This translates into CASSIDKRLQTRRGTEAFF.

This chain links TRBV19 with TRBJ2-7; D is possibly TRBD1 (6 bases). The germline V and J ends were trimmed by 7 bases and 3 bases, with 16 bases remaining between them. This CDR3 contains 14 residues. The germline V gene encodes CDR1 LNHDA and CDR2 SQIVND (reference sequence). In DNA, the CDR3 is TGTGCCAGTACTCCGAGCAGGGGAGTCTACGAGCAGTACTTC. Protein sequence: CASTPSRGVYEQYF.

This clone was detected a few times. The chain carries TRBV28 and TRBJ1-2; 9 bases map to TRBD1. This CDR3 has 15 residues. CDR1 and CDR2 (germline): MDHEN, SYDVKM. The junction had 10 bases not matched to a gene; V was cut back by 5 bases and J by 6 bases. CDR3 protein: CASSHSYRQGDGYTF. DNA for the CDR3: TGTGCCAGCAGTCACTCGTACAGACAGGGGGATGGCTACACCTTC.

This chain uses TRBV18 with TRBJ2-1; 9 nucleotides match TRBD1. The CDR3 spans 15 residues. Unmatched junction bases numbered 2, after V lost 3 bases and J lost 2 bases. CDR1 KGHSH and CDR2 LQKENI come from the germline V gene. This CDR3 reads CASSPGQGTYNEQFF. The CDR3 DNA follows: TGTGCCAGCTCACCCGGACAGGGGACCTACAATGAGCAGTTCTTC.

About this clone: The identical CDR3 is also encoded by other nucleotide sequences in the sample. V gene TRBV20-1 combines with J gene TRBJ1-2, with D maybe TRBD1 (5 bases). In germline, CDR1 is DFQATT, CDR2 SNEGSKA (reference sequence). CDR3 size: 9 residues. The CDR3 spells CRGHYGYTF. CDR3 DNA sequence: TGCAGGGGGCACTATGGCTACACCTTC.

The V and J genes are TRBV6-6 and TRBJ2-2; possible D gene TRBD1, 6 bases. The CDR3 is 12 residues long. V gave up 5 bases and J gave up 7 bases, with 8 bases separating them. Germline V CDR1 and CDR2: MNHNY, SVGAGI (reference sequence). In DNA form, the CDR3 reads TGTGCCAGCAGTAGAGGGGGCGGGGAGCTGTTTTTT. Translated: CASSRGGGELFF.

This clone was observed a few times. This chain connects TRBV5-1 to TRBJ2-4; D gene uncertain. V was trimmed by 0 bases and J by 6 bases, leaving 7 bases between them. CDR1 is SGHRS and CDR2 is YFSETQ in the germline V gene. The CDR3 runs 13 residues. The CDR3 DNA reads TGCGCCAGCAGCTTGGCAGCTAGAAACATTCAGTACTTC. Residues: CASSLAARNIQYF.

The V and J genes are TRBV6-5 and TRBJ2-1, with unresolved D. The germline CDR1 and CDR2 sequences are MNHEY and SVGAGI. The CDR3 extends over 15 amino acids. Trimming removed 5 bases from V and 0 bases from J, with 11 bases in between. CDR3 coding DNA: TGTGCCAGCAGTCCTCGCTCGAGCTCCTACAATGAGCAGTTCTTC. Translated, it gives CASSPRSSSYNEQFF.

This chain links TRBV5-6 with TRBJ1-2, with a possible D match to TRBD1 (6 bases). The CDR3 is made up of 16 amino acids. Germline lookup yields CDR1 SGHDT and CDR2 YYEEEE. With 1 base removed from V and 4 bases from J, the gap between germline ends came to 17 bases. Here the CDR3 DNA reads TGTGCCAGCAGCTTGAATATTAGGACAGCCTCCTATGGCTACACCTTC. Its protein product is CASSLNIRTASYGYTF.

The chain joins TRBV14 to TRBJ2-1; 7 bases match TRBD2. Germline-derived CDR1 and CDR2 are SGHDN and FVKESK. The CDR3 spans 16 residues. The junction had 10 bases not matched to a gene; V was cut back by 1 base and J by 7 bases. The CDR3 loop reads CASSQVGGSGINEQFF. As DNA, the CDR3 is TGTGCCAGCAGCCAAGTAGGCGGGAGCGGAATTAATGAGCAGTTCTTC. The full variable domain, in which reference TRBV14 and TRBJ2-1 provide the parts outside the CDR3, is EAGVTQFPSHSVIEKGQTVTLRCDPISGHDNLYWYRRVMGKEIKFLLHFVKESKQDESGMPNNRFLAERTGGTYSTLKVQPAELEDSGVYFCASSQVGGSGINEQFFGPGTRLTVL.

The V call is TRBV7-2, the J call TRBJ2-5; 9 bases map to TRBD1. Losses at the gene ends were 4 bases for V and 5 bases for J; bases not matched to a gene: 8. CDR3 length: 15 amino acids. From germline, CDR1 is SGHTA and CDR2 FQGNSA. The DNA of the CDR3 is TGTGCCAGCAGCTCTAAGACAGGGGGAGGGGAGACCCAGTACTTC. Its translation: CASSSKTGGGETQYF.

The chain's CDR3 is CASSGRVSYEQYF. The CDR3 nucleotides read TGTGCCAGCAGTGGTCGGGTATCCTACGAGCAGTACTTC. The chain combines TRBV2 with TRBJ2-7; D gene ambiguous. Trimming shortened V by 4 bases and J by 1 base, and 8 bases separated the two germline ends. This CDR3 region has 13 residues. In germline, CDR1 is SNHLY, CDR2 FYNNEI.

The CDR3 reads CASSIPTGLGAKNIQYF. The CDR3 DNA reads TGCGCCAGCAGCATCCCGACAGGGCTGGGGGCCAAAAACATTCAGTACTTC. The J gene is TRBJ2-4, the V gene TRBV5-1; 7 bases fit TRBD1. Germline CDR1 SGHRS, CDR2 YFSETQ. The J segment lost 1 base and the V segment lost 4 bases, leaving 11 bases of the junction unmatched. This CDR3 spans 17 amino acids.

The CDR3 nucleotides read TGTGCCAGCTTAAAGTGGGACAGCCAGACCGAGACCCAGTACTTC. This gives the protein CASLKWDSQTETQYF. The rearrangement links TRBV7-6 to TRBJ2-7; 7 bases fit TRBD1. The DNA end lines up better with TRBJ2-5; the J call may be wrong. The CDR3 is made up of 15 amino acids. Germline V gene sequence: CDR1 SGHVS, CDR2 FNYEAQ.

The V gene is TRBV6-5, the J gene TRBJ1-2; 7 nucleotides agree with TRBD1. Trimming removed 6 bases from V and 2 bases from J; junction bases left unmatched: 6. The CDR3 contains 14 residues. Germline assignment: CDR1 MNHEY and CDR2 SVGAGI. The CDR3 reads CASSQGQANYGYTF. CDR3 coding DNA: TGTGCCAGCAGCCAAGGACAGGCGAACTATGGCTACACCTTC.

This clone was detected only once. The chain combines TRBV28 with TRBJ2-3, with 7 bases that match TRBD1. Trimming removed 5 bases from V and 1 base from J; junction bases left unmatched: 0. CDR3 length: 13 residues. CDR1 is MDHEN and CDR2 is SYDVKM in the germline V gene. The CDR3 spells CASSTGGTDTQYF. The CDR3, as DNA: TGTGCCAGCAGTACAGGGGGCACAGATACGCAGTATTTT.

This chain links TRBV5-1 with TRBJ1-4, with a tentative D call TRBD1 (6 bases). The ends were cut back, 1 base at V and 4 bases at J, with 11 bases in the middle. Germline loops: CDR1 SGHRS, CDR2 YFSETQ. The CDR3 is made up of 15 amino acids. The CDR3: CASSLLGARNEKLFF. The CDR3 DNA reads TGCGCCAGCAGCTTGTTGGGGGCGCGTAATGAAAAACTGTTTTTT. The full variable domain, completed using reference TRBV5-1 and TRBJ1-4, is KAGVTQTPRYLIKTRGQQVTLSCSPISGHRSVSWYQQTPGQGLQFLFEYFSETQRNKGNFPGRFSGRQFSNSRSEMNVSTLELGDSALYLCASSLLGARNEKLFFGSGTQLSVL.

The chain carries TRBV30 and TRBJ1-2, with 8 bases lining up with TRBD1. This CDR3 is built from 13 residues. The trim removed 3 bases at V and 3 bases at J, leaving 3 bases unmatched. Germline CDR1 reads GTSNPN; CDR2 reads SVGIG (reference sequence). The CDR3 loop is CAWSDRGDYGYTF. CDR3 DNA sequence: TGTGCCTGGAGCGACAGGGGAGACTATGGCTACACCTTC.

The chain links TRBV6-7 to TRBJ1-2; unclear D gene. TRBV6-7 is treated as an ORF (open reading frame) with a function not yet certain. The CDR3 extends over 16 amino acids. Trimming left V 5 bases short and J 0 bases short, with 16 bases between. The CDR3 here is CASSPSDLAANYGYTF. For the CDR3, the DNA is TGTGCCAGCAGTCCTTCCGATTTGGCAGCTAACTATGGCTACACCTTC.

V gene TRBV25-1 combines with J gene TRBJ1-5; D call uncertain. Germline CDR1 and CDR2: MGHDK and SYGVNS. This CDR3 is 15 amino acids long. V gave up 3 bases and J gave up 0 bases, with 9 bases separating them. The CDR3 protein is CASSDQAYSNQPQHF. In DNA form, the CDR3 reads TGTGCCAGCAGTGACCAAGCTTATAGCAATCAGCCCCAGCATTTT.

The rearrangement links TRBV28 to TRBJ1-5, with D possibly TRBD1 on 5 matching bases. V lost 2 bases to trimming and J lost 2 bases, with 10 bases between them. CDR1 MDHEN and CDR2 SYDVKM come from the germline V gene. The length of the CDR3 is 15 residues. CDR3: CASSLQGLRNQPQHF. CDR3 DNA: TGTGCCAGCAGTTTACAGGGATTGCGCAATCAGCCCCAGCATTTT.

J is TRBJ2-1 and V is TRBV7-8; unclear D gene. Trimming shortened V by 8 bases and J by 0 bases, and 11 bases separated the two germline ends. The CDR3 sequence is 14 residues long. The V gene's germline CDR1 is SGHVS and CDR2 FQNEAQ. The CDR3 region is CASGLVNSYNEQFF. CDR3 nucleotide sequence: TGTGCCAGCGGGTTAGTGAACTCCTACAATGAGCAGTTCTTC. Full variable domain (rest looked up from reference TRBV7-8 and TRBJ2-1): GAGVSQSPRYKVAKRGQDVALRCDPISGHVSLFWYQQALGQGPEFLTYFQNEAQLDKSGLPSDRFFAERPEGSVSTLKIQRTQQEDSAVYLCASGLVNSYNEQFFGPGTRLTVL.

This clone showed up just a few times. A far larger clone is off by one base, so a read error is likely. At the DNA level, this CDR3 is encoded by other sequences in the same sample as well. The chain uses TRBV5-4 and TRBJ2-7; a possible D gene is TRBD2 (7 bases). Germline V gene sequence: CDR1 SGHNT, CDR2 YYREEE (reference sequence). V gave up 4 bases and J gave up 3 bases, with 17 bases separating them. The CDR3 sequence is 15 residues long. CDR3 in amino acids: CASSQERGARYEQYF. CDR3 sequence (DNA): TGTGCCAGCAGCCAAGAACGGGGGGCCCGCTACGAGCAGTACTTC. The full variable domain, completed using reference TRBV5-4 and TRBJ2-7, is ETGVTQSPTHLIKTRGQQVTLRCSSQSGHNTVSWYQQALGQGPQFIFQYYREEENGRGNFPPRFSGLQFPNYSSELNVNALELDDSALYLCASSQERGARYEQYFGPGTRLTVT.

The chain combines TRBV19 with TRBJ2-7; D uncertain. V was clipped by 0 bases and J by 5 bases, with 8 bases between them. The CDR3 covers 13 residues. Germline CDR1 LNHDA, CDR2 SQIVND (reference sequence). The CDR3 sequence: CASSIEGYDEQYF. The CDR3 nucleotides read TGTGCCAGTAGTATAGAGGGCTACGACGAGCAGTACTTC.